This record concerns one T cell receptor (beta chain) sequence. Its target is not known. The V and J ends lost 4 bases and 8 bases, in that order; junction bases with no gene match: 15. CDR3 length equals 16 residues. Germline CDR1 reads SGHTS; CDR2 reads YDEGEE. The data were obtained in a study of cytomegalovirus exposure and HLA in healthy donors. General study results and limits: Several of the most significant clusters were apparently associated with common viral pathogens in a later analysis.

PCR used 60 Vbeta primers and 13 Jbeta primers. Clones were read by immunoSEQ multiplex PCR, and TCRdb kept only the in-frame ones, dropping some. The sample totals about 140,000 clones. The sequence was obtained from a woman between 18 and 30 years old in good health and CMV-seronegative. This sequence joins TRBV5-8 and TRBJ2-1; 7 bases fit TRBD1. Sequencing used PBMCs. The CDR3 is CASSRSERGRLDEQFF. The CDR3 DNA reads as TGTGCCAGCAGCCGATCGGAGAGGGGGCGGTTAGATGAGCAGTTCTTC.